Below, 16 T cell receptor beta chains from the same sample are listed, as sequenced in a study. TCRdb called the 5' RACE reads again in MiXCR, with one record for every CDR3 protein. The table shows about 40,000 distinct CDR3 sequences, with approximately 19% occurring only once. The source material was naive CD4+ T cells sorted from a lymph node. Subset specified: naive CD4+ T cells, CD4+CD45RA+CD25-. Receptors originate from a female donor with breast cancer.

V gene TRBV18 combines with J gene TRBJ1-6; the D gene is possibly TRBD1 (5 bases). Germline CDR1 and CDR2: KGHSH and LQKENI. CDR3 length: 16 amino acids. Trimming removed 1 base from V and 8 bases from J, with 15 bases in between. CDR3 nucleotides: TGTGCCAGCTCACCACGGTTCCGGCAGGGAGATTCACCCCTCCACTTT. Its translation: CASSPRFRQGDSPLHF.

This clonotype was seen a few times. The chain carries TRBV29-1 and TRBJ1-5; 11 bases agree with TRBD1. The CDR3 consists of 15 residues. Germline V gene lookup returns CDR1 SQVTM and CDR2 ANQGSEA. Trimming took 2 bases from V and 5 from J; bases not matched to a gene: 5. The DNA of the CDR3 is TGCAGCGTTGAATGGGGGGACAGGGGGGATCAGCCCCAGCATTTT. Translated, it gives CSVEWGDRGDQPQHF.

This clonotype was seen more than once but under ten times. The chain links TRBV20-1 to TRBJ2-5; no definite D call. This CDR3 has 15 amino acids. Looked up from germline, CDR1 is DFQATT and CDR2 is SNEGSKA (reference sequence). Trimming took off 0 bases at V and 2 bases at J, with 13 bases between the two ends. The CDR3 sequence: CSARDVGRVQETQYF. For the CDR3, the DNA is TGCAGTGCTAGAGATGTGGGAAGGGTTCAAGAGACCCAGTACTTC.

A few counts support this clonotype. This chain connects TRBV6-5 to TRBJ1-3, with 9 bases that match TRBD1. V lost 2 bases, J lost 4 bases, and 9 bases stayed unmatched. Germline CDR1 and CDR2: MNHEY and SVGAGI. This CDR3 spans 17 amino acids. Here the CDR3 DNA reads TGTGCCAGCAGTTACACGGGGGGGACAGGGACGGGAAACACCATATATTTT. The encoded protein is CASSYTGGTGTGNTIYF.

The chain combines TRBV19 with TRBJ2-2, with D maybe TRBD1 (6 bases). The CDR3 spans 13 residues. V lost 6 bases and J lost 8, with 13 bases in between. Germline CDR1 is LNHDA and CDR2 is SQIVND (reference sequence). CDR3 nucleotides: TGTGCCAGTAGGATGGACAGCATGGGGGAGCTGTTTTTT. It specifies CASRMDSMGELFF. The full variable domain, its missing parts supplied by reference TRBV19 and TRBJ2-2, is DGGITQSPKYLFRKEGQNVTLSCEQNLNHDAMYWYRQDPGQGLRLIYYSQIVNDFQKGDIAEGYSVSREKKESFPLTVTSAQKNPTAFYLCASRMDSMGELFFGEGSRLTVL.

This clonotype turned up a few times. J is TRBJ1-6 and V is TRBV11-2; 7 nucleotides match TRBD1. Germline-derived CDR1 and CDR2 are SGHAT and FQNNGV. V shed 1 base and J 6 bases; nucleotides not matched to a gene: 6. This CDR3 is built from 16 residues. The CDR3 DNA reads as TGTGCCAGCAGCTTAGTCCAGGGGGGAAGTAATTCACCCCTCCACTTT. Protein: CASSLVQGGSNSPLHF. The whole variable domain, filled in from reference TRBV11-2 and TRBJ1-6, reads EAGVAQSPRYKIIEKRQSVAFWCNPISGHATLYWYQQILGQGPKLLIQFQNNGVVDDSQLPKDRFSAERLKGVDSTLKIQPAKLEDSAVYLCASSLVQGGSNSPLHFGNGTRLTVT.

This clonotype has a handful of counts. A junction end diverges from the germline sequence, so it may reflect a read error. The chain couples TRBV5-1 to TRBJ2-7, with TRBD2 matching 12 bases. The CDR3 extends over 15 amino acids. The germline V gene encodes CDR1 SGHRS and CDR2 YFSETQ. CDR3: CASSRTSGTTYERYF. In DNA form, the CDR3 reads TGCGCCAGCAGCAGGACTAGCGGGACCACCTACGAGCGGTACTTC.

There are a few counts of this clonotype. The V call is TRBV28, the J call TRBJ1-6; D perhaps matches TRBD1 (6 bases). CDR3 length equals 15 residues. Germline assignment: CDR1 MDHEN and CDR2 SYDVKM. The V gene lost 7 bases and the J gene lost 0 bases, with 10 bases spanning the gap. This CDR3 is CASTTGSSYNSPLHF. CDR3 coding DNA: TGTGCCAGCACCACAGGGAGCTCCTATAATTCACCCCTCCACTTT.

This clonotype was seen only a few times. The chain carries TRBV7-2 and TRBJ2-5; D gene uncertain. The germline V gene encodes CDR1 SGHTA and CDR2 FQGNSA. V dropped 1 base and J dropped 4 bases, with 10 bases sitting between them. The CDR3 has 14 amino acids. The CDR3 nucleotides read TGTGCCAGCAGCTTAGGGCAGTCCCCAGAGACCCAGTACTTC. Its translation: CASSLGQSPETQYF.

The J gene is TRBJ1-1, the V gene TRBV7-9; possible D gene TRBD1, 5 bases. This CDR3 has 14 amino acids. Trimming removed 6 bases at V and 1 base at J, with 12 bases between. Germline V lookup: CDR1 SEHNR, CDR2 FQNEAQ (reference sequence). The CDR3 spells CASSYGTENTEAFF. The CDR3 DNA follows: TGTGCCAGCAGTTACGGGACGGAGAACACTGAAGCTTTCTTT.

The V call is TRBV28, the J call TRBJ1-1; D is unresolved. There are 12 residues in the CDR3. Deletions cut 8 bases from V and 11 bases from J, with 18 bases between. Germline V gives CDR1 MDHEN, CDR2 SYDVKM. CDR3: CASVDPASPAFF. The CDR3 bases are TGTGCCAGCGTCGACCCTGCCTCACCCGCTTTCTTT.

The CDR3 sequence: CATSETGTSVYEQYF. In DNA, the CDR3 is TGTGCCACCAGTGAAACAGGGACTAGCGTCTACGAGCAGTACTTC. V is TRBV24-1 and J is TRBJ2-7; TRBD2 aligns across 10 bases. With 4 bases clipped from V and 3 bases from J, the junction kept 5 bases outside the gene matches. Germline V gene sequence: CDR1 KGHDR, CDR2 SFDVKD. The CDR3 length is 15 residues.

This clonotype was picked up many times. V usage is TRBV7-2 and J usage is TRBJ2-5, with D perhaps matching TRBD2 (5 bases). This CDR3 spans 15 amino acids. Deletions cut 4 bases from V and 2 bases from J, with 14 bases between. CDR1 and CDR2 (germline): SGHTA, FQGNSA. The CDR3 reads CASSSIGSGQETQYF. The CDR3 region has the DNA TGTGCCAGCAGCTCTATCGGTTCGGGACAAGAGACCCAGTACTTC.

This clonotype was recorded a few times. V usage is TRBV2 and J usage is TRBJ1-2; D is possibly TRBD1 (5 bases). The CDR3 length is 14 residues. Germline V lookup: CDR1 SNHLY, CDR2 FYNNEI. Trimming removed 4 bases at V and 4 bases at J, with 13 bases between. This CDR3 reads CASSAQGPSYGYTF. For the CDR3, the DNA is TGTGCCAGCAGTGCCCAGGGCCCTAGCTATGGCTACACCTTC.

This chain links TRBV20-1 with TRBJ2-5; TRBD2 matches at 11 bases. This CDR3 has 16 residues. The V segment lost 3 bases and the J segment 5 bases; nucleotides outside the gene matches: 11. Germline-derived CDR1 and CDR2 are DFQATT and SNEGSKA (reference sequence). CDR3 coding DNA: TGCAGTGCTAGCGTACCTACTAGCGGGAGTAGTGAGACCCAGTACTTC. This sequence encodes CSASVPTSGSSETQYF.

The V gene is TRBV20-1, the J gene TRBJ2-1, with TRBD2 matching over 7 bases. The V and J ends lost 7 bases and 2 bases, in that order; junction bases with no gene match: 8. The CDR3 runs to 14 residues. The germline V gene has CDR1 DFQATT and CDR2 SNEGSKA (reference sequence). In DNA, the CDR3 is TGCAGTGTCCCGAGAAGCGGGGCCTACAATGAGCAGTTCTTC. This encodes CSVPRSGAYNEQFF.